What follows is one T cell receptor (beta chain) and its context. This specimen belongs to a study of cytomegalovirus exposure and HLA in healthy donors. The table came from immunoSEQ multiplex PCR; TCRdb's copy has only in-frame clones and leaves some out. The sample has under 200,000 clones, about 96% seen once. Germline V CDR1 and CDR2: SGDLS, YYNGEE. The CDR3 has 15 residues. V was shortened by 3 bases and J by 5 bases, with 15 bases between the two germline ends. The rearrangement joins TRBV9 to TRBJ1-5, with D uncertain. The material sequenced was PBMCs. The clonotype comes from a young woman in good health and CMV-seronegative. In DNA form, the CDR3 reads TGTGCCAGCAGCGCCTTTGGGCGGGAGGATCAGCCCCAGCATTTT. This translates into CASSAFGREDQPQHF.